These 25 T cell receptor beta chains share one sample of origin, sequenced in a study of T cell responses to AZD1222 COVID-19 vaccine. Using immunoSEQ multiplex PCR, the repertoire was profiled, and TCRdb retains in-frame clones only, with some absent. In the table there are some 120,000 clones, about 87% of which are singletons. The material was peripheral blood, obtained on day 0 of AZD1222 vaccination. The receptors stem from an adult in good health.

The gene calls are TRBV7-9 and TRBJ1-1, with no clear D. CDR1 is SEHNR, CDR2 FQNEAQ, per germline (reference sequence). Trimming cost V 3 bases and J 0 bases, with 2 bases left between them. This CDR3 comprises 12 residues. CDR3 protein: CASSLMNTEAFF. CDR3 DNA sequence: TGTGCCAGCAGCTTGATGAACACTGAAGCTTTCTTT.

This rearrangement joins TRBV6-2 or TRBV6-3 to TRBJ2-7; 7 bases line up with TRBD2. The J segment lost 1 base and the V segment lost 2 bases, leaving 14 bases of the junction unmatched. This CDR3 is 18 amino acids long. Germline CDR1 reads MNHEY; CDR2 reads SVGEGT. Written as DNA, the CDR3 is TGTGCCAGCAGTTACGGCGGGGGAATGGGGCGGGCATCCTACGAGCAGTACTTC. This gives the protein CASSYGGGMGRASYEQYF.

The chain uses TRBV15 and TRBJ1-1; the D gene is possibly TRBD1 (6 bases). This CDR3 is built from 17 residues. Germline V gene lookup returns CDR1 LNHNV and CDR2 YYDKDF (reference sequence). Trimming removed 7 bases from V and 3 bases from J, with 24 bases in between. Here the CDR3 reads CATTNSRGGSLDTEAFF. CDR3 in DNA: TGTGCCACCACCAACAGTAGGGGGGGTAGTTTAGACACTGAAGCTTTCTTT.

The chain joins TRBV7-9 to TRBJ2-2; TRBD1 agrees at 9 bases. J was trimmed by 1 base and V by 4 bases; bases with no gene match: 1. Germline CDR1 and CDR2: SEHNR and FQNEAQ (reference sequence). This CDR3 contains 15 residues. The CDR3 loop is CASSWGQGNTGELFF. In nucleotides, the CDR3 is TGTGCCAGCAGCTGGGGACAGGGGAACACCGGGGAGCTGTTTTTT. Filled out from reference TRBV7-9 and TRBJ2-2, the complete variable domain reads DTGVSQNPRHKITKRGQNVTFRCDPISEHNRLYWYRQTLGQGPEFLTYFQNEAQLEKSRLLSDRFSAERPKGSFSTLEIQRTEQGDSAMYLCASSWGQGNTGELFFGEGSRLTVL.

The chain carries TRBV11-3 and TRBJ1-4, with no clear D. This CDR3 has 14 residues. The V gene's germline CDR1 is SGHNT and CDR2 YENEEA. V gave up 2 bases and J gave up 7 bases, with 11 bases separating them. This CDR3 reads CASSLPGLTEKLFF. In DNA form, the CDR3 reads TGTGCCAGCAGCTTACCGGGGTTGACTGAAAAACTGTTTTTT.

CDR3 loop: CASSLLDHEQFF. In DNA form, the CDR3 reads TGTGCCAGCAGCTTACTGGACCATGAGCAGTTCTTC. V and J are TRBV7-9 and TRBJ2-1, with no clear D. Trimming took 2 bases from V and 8 from J, leaving 7 bases between them. From germline, CDR1 is SEHNR and CDR2 FQNEAQ (reference sequence). The CDR3 extends over 12 amino acids.

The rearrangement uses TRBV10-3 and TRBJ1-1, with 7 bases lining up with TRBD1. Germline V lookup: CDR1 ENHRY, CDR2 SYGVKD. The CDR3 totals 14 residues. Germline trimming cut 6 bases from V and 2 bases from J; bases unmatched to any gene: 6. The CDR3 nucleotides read TGTGCCATCAGCGACAGGGACCGTAACACTGAAGCTTTCTTT. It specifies CAISDRDRNTEAFF.

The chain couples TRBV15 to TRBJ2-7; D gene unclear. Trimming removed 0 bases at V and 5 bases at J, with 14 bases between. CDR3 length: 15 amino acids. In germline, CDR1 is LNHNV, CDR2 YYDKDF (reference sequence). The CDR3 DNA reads TGTGCCACCAGCAGAGAACTCGAGGCTCCCCACGAGCAGTACTTC. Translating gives CATSRELEAPHEQYF.

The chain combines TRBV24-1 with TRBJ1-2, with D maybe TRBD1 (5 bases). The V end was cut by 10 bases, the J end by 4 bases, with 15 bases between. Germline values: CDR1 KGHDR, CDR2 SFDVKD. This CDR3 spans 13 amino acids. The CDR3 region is CATGDVKTYGYTF. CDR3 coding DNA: TGTGCCACTGGGGACGTAAAGACCTATGGCTACACCTTC.

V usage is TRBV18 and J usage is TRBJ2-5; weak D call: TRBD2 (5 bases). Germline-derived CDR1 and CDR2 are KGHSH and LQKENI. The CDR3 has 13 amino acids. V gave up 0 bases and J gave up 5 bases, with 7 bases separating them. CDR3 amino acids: CASSPPGDETQYF. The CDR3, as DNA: TGTGCCAGCTCACCACCGGGAGATGAGACCCAGTACTTC.

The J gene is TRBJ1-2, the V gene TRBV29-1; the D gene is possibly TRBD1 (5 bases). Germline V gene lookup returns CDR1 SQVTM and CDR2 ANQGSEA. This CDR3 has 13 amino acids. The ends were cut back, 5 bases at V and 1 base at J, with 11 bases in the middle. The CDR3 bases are TGCAGCGTTCTTCCAGGGCTTAACTATGGCTACACCTTC. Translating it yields CSVLPGLNYGYTF. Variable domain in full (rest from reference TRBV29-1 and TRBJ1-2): SAVISQKPSRDICQRGTSLTIQCQVDSQVTMMFWYRQQPGQSLTLIATANQGSEATYESGFVIDKFPISRPNLTFSTLTVSNMSPEDSSIYLCSVLPGLNYGYTFGSGTRLTVV.

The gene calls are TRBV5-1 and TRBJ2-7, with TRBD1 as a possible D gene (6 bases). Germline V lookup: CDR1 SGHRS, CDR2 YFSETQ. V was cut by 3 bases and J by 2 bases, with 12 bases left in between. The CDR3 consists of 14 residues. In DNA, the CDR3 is TGCGCCAGCAGCTCCACAGGGACCACCTACGAGCAGTACTTC. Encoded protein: CASSSTGTTYEQYF.

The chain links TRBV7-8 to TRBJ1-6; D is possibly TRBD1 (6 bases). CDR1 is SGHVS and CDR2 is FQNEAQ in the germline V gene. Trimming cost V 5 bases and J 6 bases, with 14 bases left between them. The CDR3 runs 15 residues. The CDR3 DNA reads TGTGCCAGCAGCCTTGCCGGGACAAGTAATTCACCCCTCCACTTT. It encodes CASSLAGTSNSPLHF.

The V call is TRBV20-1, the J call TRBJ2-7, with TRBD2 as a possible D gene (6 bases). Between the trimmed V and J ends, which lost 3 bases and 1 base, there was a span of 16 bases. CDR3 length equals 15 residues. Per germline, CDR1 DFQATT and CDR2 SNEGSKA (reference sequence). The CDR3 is CSASKVGGRSYEQYF. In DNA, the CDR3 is TGCAGTGCTAGTAAGGTTGGGGGGAGGTCCTACGAGCAGTACTTC.

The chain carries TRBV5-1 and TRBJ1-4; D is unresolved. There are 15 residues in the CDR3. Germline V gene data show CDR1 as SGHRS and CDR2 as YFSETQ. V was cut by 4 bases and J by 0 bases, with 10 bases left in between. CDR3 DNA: TGCGCCAGCAGCCCGGCTCACGCAACTAATGAAAAACTGTTTTTT. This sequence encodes CASSPAHATNEKLFF.

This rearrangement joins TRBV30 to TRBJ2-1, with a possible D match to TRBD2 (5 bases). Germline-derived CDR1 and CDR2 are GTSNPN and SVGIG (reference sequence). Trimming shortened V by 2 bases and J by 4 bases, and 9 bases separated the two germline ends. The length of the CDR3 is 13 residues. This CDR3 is CAWSFKRYNEQFF. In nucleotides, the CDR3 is TGTGCCTGGAGTTTCAAGCGGTACAATGAGCAGTTCTTC. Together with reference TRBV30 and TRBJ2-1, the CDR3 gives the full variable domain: SQTIHQWPATLVQPVGSPLSLECTVEGTSNPNLYWYRQAAGRGLQLLFYSVGIGQISSEVPQNLSASRPQDRQFILSSKKLLLSDSGFYLCAWSFKRYNEQFFGPGTRLTVL.

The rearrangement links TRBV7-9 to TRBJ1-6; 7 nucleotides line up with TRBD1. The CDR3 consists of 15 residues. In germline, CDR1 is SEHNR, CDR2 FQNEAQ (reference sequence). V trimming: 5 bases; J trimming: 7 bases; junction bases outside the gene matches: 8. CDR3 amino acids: CASSTQTGTNSPLHF. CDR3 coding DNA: TGTGCCAGCAGCACCCAGACAGGGACGAATTCACCCCTCCACTTT.

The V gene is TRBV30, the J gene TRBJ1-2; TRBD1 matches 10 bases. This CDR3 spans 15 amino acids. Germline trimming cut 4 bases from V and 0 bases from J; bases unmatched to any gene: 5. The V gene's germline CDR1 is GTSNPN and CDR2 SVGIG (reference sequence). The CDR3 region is CAWIDRGLANYGYTF. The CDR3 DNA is TGTGCCTGGATTGACAGGGGGCTCGCTAACTATGGCTACACCTTC.

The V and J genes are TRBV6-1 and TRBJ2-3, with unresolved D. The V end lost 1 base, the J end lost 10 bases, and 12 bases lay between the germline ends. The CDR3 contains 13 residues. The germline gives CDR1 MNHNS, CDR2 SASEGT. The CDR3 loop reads CASSEEGPSAQYF. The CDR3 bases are TGTGCCAGCAGTGAAGAGGGTCCGTCGGCGCAGTATTTT.

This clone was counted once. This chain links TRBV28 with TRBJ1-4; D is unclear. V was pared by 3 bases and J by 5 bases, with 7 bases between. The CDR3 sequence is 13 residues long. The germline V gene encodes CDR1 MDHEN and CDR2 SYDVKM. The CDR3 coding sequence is TGTGCCAGCAGTTTTACATGGAATGAAAAACTGTTTTTT. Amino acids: CASSFTWNEKLFF.

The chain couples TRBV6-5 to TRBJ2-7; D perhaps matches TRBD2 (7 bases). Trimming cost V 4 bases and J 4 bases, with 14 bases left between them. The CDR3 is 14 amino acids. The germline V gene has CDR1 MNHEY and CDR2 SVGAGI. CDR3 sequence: CASSSQQGGYEQYF. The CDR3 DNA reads TGTGCCAGCAGTTCCCAACAGGGAGGGTACGAGCAGTACTTC.

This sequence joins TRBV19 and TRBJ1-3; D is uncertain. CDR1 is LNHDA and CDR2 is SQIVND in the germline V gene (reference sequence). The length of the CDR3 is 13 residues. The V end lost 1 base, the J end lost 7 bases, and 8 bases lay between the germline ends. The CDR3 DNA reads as TGTGCCAGTAGTATAGCCCCCCGGAACACCATATATTTT. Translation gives CASSIAPRNTIYF.

The chain's CDR3 is CASSFQTPEAFF. Here the CDR3 DNA reads TGTGCCAGCAGTTTTCAGACTCCTGAAGCTTTCTTT. The chain links TRBV28 to TRBJ1-1; D not certain. V lost 3 bases to trimming and J lost 6 bases, with 8 bases between them. This CDR3 comprises 12 residues. The V gene's germline CDR1 is MDHEN and CDR2 SYDVKM. Drawing the rest from reference TRBV28 and TRBJ1-1, the complete variable domain is DVKVTQSSRYLVKRTGEKVFLECVQDMDHENMFWYRQDPGLGLRLIYFSYDVKMKEKGDIPEGYSVSREKKERFSLILESASTNQTSMYLCASSFQTPEAFFGQGTRLTVV.

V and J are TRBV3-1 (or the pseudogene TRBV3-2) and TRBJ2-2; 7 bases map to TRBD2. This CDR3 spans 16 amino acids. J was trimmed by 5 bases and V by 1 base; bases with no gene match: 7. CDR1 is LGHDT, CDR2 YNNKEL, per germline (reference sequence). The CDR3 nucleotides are TGTGCCAGCAGCCAAGGGTCCGGGGGAGGGACCGGGGAGCTGTTTTTT. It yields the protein CASSQGSGGGTGELFF.

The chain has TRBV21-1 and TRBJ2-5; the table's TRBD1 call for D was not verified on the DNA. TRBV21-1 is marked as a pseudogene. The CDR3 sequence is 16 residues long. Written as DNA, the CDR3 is TGTGCCAGCAGCATCCCCCCGCCAGTCGTACAAGAGACCCAGTACTTC. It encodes CASSIPPPVVQETQYF.